The 21 T cell receptor beta chains below all came from one sample that was sequenced in a study of Graves' ophthalmopathy and Graves' hyperthyroidism (dated by TCRdb to the late 2010s). Data came from an Illumina HiSeq 2000. For repertoire sequencing, the TCR beta CDR3 regions were amplified from RNA transcripts. The first round was an RT-PCR using HTBI primers with the Qiagen OneStep RT-PCR kit, and this first round was followed by a second-round multiplex PCR, then size selection and purification. TCRdb reanalyzed the raw reads on its own, using fastp at Q25 for trimming and MiXCR for clone calling, and kept in-frame beta chains. Each record represents a unique CDR3 protein, reported with the most common genes and DNA among its rows. The sample includes over 500,000 distinct CDR3 sequences, with approximately 22% observed a single time. The leading ten clones occupy approximately 7.7% of the sample.

Specimen: peripheral blood. Receptors originate from a woman between 18 and 30 years old with stable Graves' hyperthyroidism. Some clones in this sample may be carry-over from other donors' samples. Donor details come from another sample of the same person, matched by shared clones.

The chain links TRBV20-1 to TRBJ1-2; a weak D match, TRBD1 (6 bases). The CDR3 is 13 residues long. Trimming cost V 0 bases and J 6 bases, with 11 bases left between them. Germline values: CDR1 DFQATT, CDR2 SNEGSKA (reference sequence). CDR3 coding DNA: TGCAGTGCTAGAGATCTCGGGGGCAATGGCTACACCTTC. It is translated as CSARDLGGNGYTF.

This clonotype has a count of ten or more. The chain couples TRBV7-9 to TRBJ2-7; D ambiguous. This CDR3 spans 11 amino acids. Germline values: CDR1 SEHNR, CDR2 FQNEAQ (reference sequence). Trimming pared 3 bases from V and 7 bases from J, leaving 7 bases between. CDR3 DNA sequence: TGTGCCAGCAGCTTCGTGGAAGAGCAGTACTTC. Its translation is CASSFVEEQYF.

This clonotype was detected many times. This chain uses TRBV6-1 with TRBJ2-5; 8 nucleotides match TRBD2. With 2 bases clipped from V and 5 bases from J, the junction kept 19 bases outside the gene matches. The CDR3 loop spans 19 amino acids. Germline V gene lookup returns CDR1 MNHNS and CDR2 SASEGT. The CDR3 reads CASSERGTSSPSWGETQYF. The DNA of the CDR3 is TGTGCCAGCAGTGAAAGGGGGACTAGTTCGCCATCCTGGGGGGAGACCCAGTACTTC.

This sequence joins TRBV9 and TRBJ2-7; perhaps TRBD2 as D (6 bases). The germline gives CDR1 SGDLS, CDR2 YYNGEE. CDR3 size: 16 residues. V was shortened by 4 bases and J by 0 bases, with 17 bases between the two germline ends. The CDR3 sequence: CASSPAGTQSSYEQYF. The CDR3 DNA follows: TGTGCCAGCAGCCCCGCCGGGACTCAGAGCTCCTACGAGCAGTACTTC.

This clonotype was recorded many times. The V call is TRBV29-1, the J call TRBJ2-5; D unclear. The CDR3 sequence is 11 residues long. In germline, CDR1 is SQVTM, CDR2 ANQGSEA. V gave up 4 bases and J gave up 5 bases, with 8 bases separating them. The CDR3 DNA sequence: TGCAGCGTTGTTGGGCCCGAGACCCAGTACTTC. Its translation is CSVVGPETQYF. The variable domain in full, with the rest retrieved from reference TRBV29-1 and TRBJ2-5, is SAVISQKPSRDICQRGTSLTIQCQVDSQVTMMFWYRQQPGQSLTLIATANQGSEATYESGFVIDKFPISRPNLTFSTLTVSNMSPEDSSIYLCSVVGPETQYFGPGTRLLVL.

The table lists this clonotype with many counts. The chain carries TRBV28 and TRBJ1-6; 11 positions match TRBD1. The CDR3 consists of 16 residues. The V segment lost 2 bases and the J segment 7 bases; nucleotides outside the gene matches: 4. Germline CDR1 reads MDHEN; CDR2 reads SYDVKM. The CDR3, as DNA: TGTGCCAGCAGTTTAATTGGACAGGGGGCGAATTCACCCCTCCACTTT. As protein: CASSLIGQGANSPLHF.

This clonotype was seen ten or more times. The V gene is TRBV12-3 or TRBV12-4, the J gene TRBJ1-1; no clear D gene. V was clipped by 7 bases and J by 1 base, with 10 bases between them. The CDR3 totals 13 residues. As DNA, the CDR3 is TGTGCCAGCATTCCTACGACGAACACTGAAGCTTTCTTT. Translated, it gives CASIPTTNTEAFF.

This clonotype was counted ten times or more. The chain employs TRBV24-1 and TRBJ1-1; 11 nucleotides line up with TRBD1. Germline CDR1 reads KGHDR; CDR2 reads SFDVKD. With V trimmed by 4 bases and J by 2 bases, 2 bases remained unmatched. This CDR3 is built from 15 residues. In DNA form, the CDR3 reads TGTGCCACCAGTGAAGGACAGGGGGCAAACACTGAAGCTTTCTTT. Its translation is CATSEGQGANTEAFF.

This clonotype was seen only once. This chain links TRBV4-1 with TRBJ2-7; TRBD1 aligns across 11 bases. Per the germline V gene, CDR1 is MGHRA and CDR2 is YSYEKL. The CDR3 sequence is 18 residues long. J gave up 0 bases and V 1 base, and 8 bases lay outside the gene matches. In DNA, the CDR3 is TGCGCCAGCAGCCAAGTTACCACCGGGACAGGGGGCTCCTACGAGCAGTACTTC. It yields the protein CASSQVTTGTGGSYEQYF.

This clonotype was detected ten times or more. The J gene is TRBJ1-2, the V gene TRBV6-5, with 8 positions matching TRBD1. V dropped 0 bases and J dropped 8; count of bases not matched to a gene: 8. This CDR3 is 15 amino acids long. The germline V gene has CDR1 MNHEY and CDR2 SVGAGI. The CDR3 loop is CASSYSRQGWGGYTF. The CDR3 DNA follows: TGTGCCAGCAGTTACTCCCGACAGGGGTGGGGGGGCTACACCTTC.

As concerns this clonotype: Possible read error: a much larger clone is one base away. The chain employs TRBV2 and TRBJ1-5; D not certain. There are 12 residues in the CDR3. V lost 4 bases and J 5 bases, leaving 6 bases between the germline ends. The germline CDR1 and CDR2 sequences are SNHLY and FYNNEI. CDR3 sequence reads: CASSVEDQPQHF. CDR3 bases: TGTGCCAGCAGTGTCGAAGATCAGCCCCAGCATTTT.

In the case of this clonotype: One base away lies a much larger clone, so this may be a sequencing read error. The J gene is TRBJ1-2, the V gene TRBV6-1; no reliable D call. Germline V gene lookup returns CDR1 MNHNS and CDR2 SASEGT. The CDR3 is 16 amino acids. CDR3 region: CASIEGEQTWYYGYTF. DNA for the CDR3: TGTGCCAGCATTGAAGGAGAACAGACCTGGTACTATGGCTACACCTTC.

The chain links TRBV29-1 to TRBJ1-5; weak D call: TRBD1 (5 bases). Germline CDR1 reads SQVTM; CDR2 reads ANQGSEA. The CDR3 spans 13 residues. The V gene lost 6 bases and the J gene lost 3 bases, with 12 bases spanning the gap. DNA of the CDR3: TGCAGCGTAGGAGACAGCTACAATCAGCCCCAGCATTTT. This translates into CSVGDSYNQPQHF. Full variable domain (missing parts from reference TRBV29-1 and TRBJ1-5): SAVISQKPSRDICQRGTSLTIQCQVDSQVTMMFWYRQQPGQSLTLIATANQGSEATYESGFVIDKFPISRPNLTFSTLTVSNMSPEDSSIYLCSVGDSYNQPQHFGDGTRLSIL.

In this sample, this clonotype turned up a few times. J is TRBJ1-5 and V is TRBV19; D is uncertain. The CDR3 has 13 amino acids. Trimming removed 5 bases at V and 6 bases at J, with 11 bases between. Germline V gene lookup returns CDR1 LNHDA and CDR2 SQIVND (reference sequence). The DNA of the CDR3 is TGTGCCAGTAGTCGTACGGTTGTTCAGCCCCAGCATTTT. It encodes CASSRTVVQPQHF.

CDR3 sequence: CASSEAQGWNTEAFF. CDR3 in DNA: TGTGCCAGCAGTGAAGCGCAGGGCTGGAACACTGAAGCTTTCTTT. The genes are TRBV6-1 and TRBJ1-1; D is perhaps TRBD1 (5 bases). V gave up 0 bases and J gave up 1 base, with 9 bases separating them. CDR1 and CDR2 (germline): MNHNS, SASEGT. The CDR3 contains 15 residues.

This clonotype appeared many times. The chain is built from TRBV20-1 and TRBJ1-5; TRBD1 matches 7 bases. Germline lookup yields CDR1 DFQATT and CDR2 SNEGSKA (reference sequence). The CDR3 consists of 14 residues. The J segment lost 3 bases and the V segment lost 1 base, leaving 3 bases of the junction unmatched. The CDR3 DNA reads TGCAGTGCTAGAGGGACAGGCTTCAATCAGCCCCAGCATTTT. It encodes CSARGTGFNQPQHF.

This clonotype was seen repeatedly, ten times or more. The chain couples TRBV27 to TRBJ1-5, with 8 bases matching TRBD1. Trimming at V came to 4 bases and at J to 6 bases, leaving 5 bases not matched to a gene. The CDR3 spans 14 residues. Germline V gene lookup returns CDR1 MNHEY and CDR2 SMNVEV (reference sequence). The CDR3 coding sequence is TGTGCCAGCAGTTCAGGCAGGGGGCGTCAGCCCCAGCATTTT. Amino acids: CASSSGRGRQPQHF.

This clonotype occurred many times. At one end the junction does not follow the germline gene, possibly because of a read error. The chain is built from TRBV24-1 and TRBJ2-4, with D unclear. CDR1 and CDR2 (germline): KGHDR, SFDVKD. The CDR3 totals 14 residues. The CDR3 sequence: CATSDTPSGNIKYF. The DNA of the CDR3 is TGTGCCACCAGTGATACCCCGTCTGGAAACATTAAGTACTTC.

This clonotype was found many times. V gene TRBV12-5 combines with J gene TRBJ1-6; TRBD1 agrees at 7 bases. Per germline, CDR1 LGHNT and CDR2 FRNRAP. This CDR3 comprises 17 residues. With V trimmed by 0 bases and J by 10 bases, 12 bases remained unmatched. The CDR3 region is CASGLVLGDSRGSPLHF. The CDR3 DNA sequence: TGTGCTAGTGGTTTGGTATTGGGGGACAGCCGTGGCTCACCCCTCCACTTT.

This clonotype was recorded many times. This chain uses TRBV6-2 or TRBV6-3 with TRBJ2-5; possible D gene TRBD1, 5 bases. V lost 8 bases and J lost 0, with 10 bases in between. CDR3 length: 13 amino acids. Per germline, CDR1 MNHEY and CDR2 SVGEGT. Here the CDR3 reads CASRRQYQETQYF. For the CDR3, the DNA is TGTGCCAGCCGCCGACAGTACCAAGAGACCCAGTACTTC.

The chain is built from TRBV11-2 and TRBJ1-1; D gene ambiguous. V lost 0 bases and J 4 bases, leaving 18 bases between the germline ends. Germline assignment: CDR1 SGHAT and CDR2 FQNNGV. The CDR3 is 17 residues long. As DNA, the CDR3 is TGTGCCAGCAGCTTAGACCCCCCCAGTGGTTACGGCACTGAAGCTTTCTTT. Protein: CASSLDPPSGYGTEAFF.